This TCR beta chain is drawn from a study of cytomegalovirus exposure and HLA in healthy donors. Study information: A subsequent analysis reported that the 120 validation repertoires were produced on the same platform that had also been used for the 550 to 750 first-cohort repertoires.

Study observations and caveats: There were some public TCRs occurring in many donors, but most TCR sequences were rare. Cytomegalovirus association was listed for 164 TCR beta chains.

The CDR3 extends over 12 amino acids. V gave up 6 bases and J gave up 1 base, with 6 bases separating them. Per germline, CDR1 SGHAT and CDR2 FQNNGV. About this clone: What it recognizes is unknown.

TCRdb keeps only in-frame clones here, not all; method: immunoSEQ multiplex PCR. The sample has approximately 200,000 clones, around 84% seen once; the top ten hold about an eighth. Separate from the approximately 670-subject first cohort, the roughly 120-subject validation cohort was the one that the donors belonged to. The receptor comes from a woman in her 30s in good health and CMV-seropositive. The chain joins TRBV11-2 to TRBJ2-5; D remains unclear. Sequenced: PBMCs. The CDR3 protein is CASSPGQETQYF. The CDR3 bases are TGTGCCAGCAGTCCAGGCCAAGAGACCCAGTACTTC.